A selection of T cell receptor beta chains follows, all from one sample in a study of blood T cell repertoires in COVID-19. Sequencing used immunoSEQ multiplex PCR; TCRdb keeps in-frame clones, though not all of them. The table shows 250,000 to 300,000 clones, with around 87% occurring only once. The material sequenced was peripheral blood. The receptors were sampled from a woman aged 55 to 70 with COVID-19, enrolled during active disease. The CDR3 runs from the conserved cysteine through the conserved F or W. Each record gives: clone size, J gene, D gene, V gene, CDR3 protein, CDR3 DNA. A D gene is named only where the DNA matches it firmly. Rows give clone size only sometimes, using once, few, many, or a class for an expanded clone.

size: NA
J: TRBJ1-2
D: NA
V: TRBV5-6
CDR3: CASSLFQAGFGYGYTF
DNA: TGTGCCAGCAGCTTATTTCAGGCGGGATTTGGCTATGGCTACACCTTC

size: NA
J: TRBJ1-6
D: TRBD1
V: TRBV7-2
CDR3: CASSPVRGQGYSPLHF
DNA: TGTGCCAGCAGCCCTGTCCGGGGACAGGGTTATTCACCCCTCCACTTT

size: NA
J: TRBJ2-1
D: TRBD2
V: TRBV5-6
CDR3: CASSLSSLLAGLNEQFF
DNA: TGTGCCAGCAGCTTGTCCTCCTTACTAGCGGGGTTAAATGAGCAGTTCTTC

size: NA
J: TRBJ2-1
D: NA
V: TRBV9
CDR3: CASSVGPSEEQFF
DNA: TGTGCCAGCAGCGTAGGCCCGTCGGAGGAGCAGTTCTTC

size: NA
J: TRBJ2-5
D: TRBD1
V: TRBV15
CDR3: CATSRDPSRTGTGETQYF
DNA: TGTGCCACCAGCAGAGACCCCTCGAGGACCGGGACAGGAGAGACCCAGTACTTC

size: NA
J: TRBJ1-6
D: NA
V: TRBV12-5
CDR3: CASGSGVSSPLHF
DNA: TGTGCTAGTGGTTCAGGCGTCAGTTCACCCCTCCACTTT

size: NA
J: TRBJ1-5
D: NA
V: TRBV10-3
CDR3: CATTGREPQHF
DNA: TGTGCCACCACGGGAAGGGAGCCCCAGCATTTT

size: NA
J: TRBJ2-7
D: NA
V: TRBV5-1
CDR3: CASSLGVAELTYEQYF
DNA: TGCGCCAGCAGCTTGGGTGTGGCGGAATTAACGTACGAGCAGTACTTC

size: NA
J: TRBJ1-5
D: NA
V: TRBV4-1
CDR3: CASSQDFTGKMNQPQHF
DNA: TGCGCCAGCAGCCAAGATTTCACAGGGAAGATGAATCAGCCCCAGCATTTT

size: few
J: TRBJ1-1
D: NA
V: TRBV10-3
CDR3: CAISRTVMNTEAFF
DNA: TGTGCCATCAGTAGGACAGTTATGAACACTGAAGCTTTCTTT

size: NA
J: TRBJ1-4
D: NA
V: TRBV2
CDR3: CASRRGSEKLFF
DNA: TGTGCCAGCCGAAGAGGGAGTGAAAAACTGTTTTTT

size: NA
J: TRBJ2-7
D: NA
V: TRBV7-7
CDR3: CASSRDIAYEQYF
DNA: TGTGCCAGCAGCAGGGACATAGCCTACGAGCAGTACTTC

size: NA
J: TRBJ2-1
D: NA
V: TRBV4-3
CDR3: CASSQDGTPQSSYNEQFF
DNA: TGCGCCAGCAGCCAAGATGGGACTCCCCAGAGCTCCTACAATGAGCAGTTCTTC

size: NA
J: TRBJ1-2
D: NA
V: TRBV11-2
CDR3: CASSLDLQGWGYTF
DNA: TGTGCCAGCAGCTTAGATCTGCAGGGGTGGGGCTACACCTTC

size: NA
J: TRBJ2-2
D: TRBD1
V: TRBV5-4
CDR3: CASSTDRVGTGELFF
DNA: TGTGCCAGCAGCACGGACAGGGTGGGCACCGGGGAGCTGTTTTTT

size: NA
J: TRBJ2-3
D: TRBD1
V: TRBV10-3
CDR3: CAISGTGGADTQYF
DNA: TGTGCCATCAGTGGGACAGGGGGTGCAGATACGCAGTATTTT

size: NA
J: TRBJ2-1
D: NA
V: TRBV18
CDR3: CASSPPVTVSEQFF
DNA: TGTGCCAGCTCACCACCGGTGACAGTTAGTGAGCAGTTCTTC

size: NA
J: TRBJ2-2
D: NA
V: TRBV29-1
CDR3: CSVVGTTNTGELFF
DNA: TGCAGCGTTGTGGGGACAACGAACACCGGGGAGCTGTTTTTT

size: NA
J: TRBJ1-6
D: NA
V: TRBV27
CDR3: CASSYIGTFSYSPLHF
DNA: TGTGCCAGCAGTTATATAGGGACATTTAGTTATTCACCCCTCCACTTT

size: NA
J: TRBJ1-1
D: NA
V: TRBV2
CDR3: CASRLQSNTEAFF
DNA: TGTGCCAGCAGACTACAAAGTAACACTGAAGCTTTCTTT

size: NA
J: TRBJ2-2
D: TRBD2
V: TRBV7-2
CDR3: CASRFSGGNTGELFF
DNA: TGTGCCAGCAGGTTTAGCGGGGGAAACACCGGGGAGCTGTTTTTT

size: NA
J: TRBJ2-2
D: NA
V: TRBV29-1
CDR3: CSVGSRGLNTGELFF
DNA: TGCAGCGTTGGAAGCAGGGGCCTGAACACCGGGGAGCTGTTTTTT

size: NA
J: TRBJ1-5
D: TRBD1
V: TRBV9
CDR3: CASSARGDRVNQPQHF
DNA: TGTGCCAGCAGCGCGAGGGGTGACAGGGTCAATCAGCCCCAGCATTTT

size: once
J: TRBJ2-1
D: TRBD2
V: TRBV6-2/TRBV6-3
CDR3: CASSYPGLAGGIIYNEQFF
DNA: TGTGCCAGCAGTTACCCCGGACTAGCGGGGGGCATAATCTACAATGAGCAGTTCTTC

size: NA
J: TRBJ1-1
D: TRBD1
V: TRBV7-9
CDR3: CASSDRDRGRNTEAFF
DNA: TGTGCCAGCAGCGACCGGGACAGGGGTCGGAACACTGAAGCTTTCTTT

size: NA
J: TRBJ2-5
D: NA
V: TRBV15
CDR3: CATSRDGLTEETQYF
DNA: TGTGCCACCAGCAGAGATGGGCTAACAGAAGAGACCCAGTACTTC